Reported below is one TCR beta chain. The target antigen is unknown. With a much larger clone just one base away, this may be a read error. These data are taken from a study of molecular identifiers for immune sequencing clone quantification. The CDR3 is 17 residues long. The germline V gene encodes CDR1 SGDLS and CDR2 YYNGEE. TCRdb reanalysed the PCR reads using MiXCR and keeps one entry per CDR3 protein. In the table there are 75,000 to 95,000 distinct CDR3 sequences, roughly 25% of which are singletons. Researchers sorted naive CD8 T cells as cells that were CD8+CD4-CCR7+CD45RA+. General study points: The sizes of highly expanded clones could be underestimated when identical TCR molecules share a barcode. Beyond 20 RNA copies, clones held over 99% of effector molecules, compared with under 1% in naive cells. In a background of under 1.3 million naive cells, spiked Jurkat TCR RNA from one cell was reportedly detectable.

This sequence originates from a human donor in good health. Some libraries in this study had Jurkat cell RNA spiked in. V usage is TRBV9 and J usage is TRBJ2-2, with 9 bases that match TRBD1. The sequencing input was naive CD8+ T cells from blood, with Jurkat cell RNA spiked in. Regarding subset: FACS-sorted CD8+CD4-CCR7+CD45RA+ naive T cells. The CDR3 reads CVSSVASGTGFTGELFF. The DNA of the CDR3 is TGTGTCAGCAGCGTAGCTTCCGGGACAGGGTTTACCGGGGAGCTGTTTTTT.